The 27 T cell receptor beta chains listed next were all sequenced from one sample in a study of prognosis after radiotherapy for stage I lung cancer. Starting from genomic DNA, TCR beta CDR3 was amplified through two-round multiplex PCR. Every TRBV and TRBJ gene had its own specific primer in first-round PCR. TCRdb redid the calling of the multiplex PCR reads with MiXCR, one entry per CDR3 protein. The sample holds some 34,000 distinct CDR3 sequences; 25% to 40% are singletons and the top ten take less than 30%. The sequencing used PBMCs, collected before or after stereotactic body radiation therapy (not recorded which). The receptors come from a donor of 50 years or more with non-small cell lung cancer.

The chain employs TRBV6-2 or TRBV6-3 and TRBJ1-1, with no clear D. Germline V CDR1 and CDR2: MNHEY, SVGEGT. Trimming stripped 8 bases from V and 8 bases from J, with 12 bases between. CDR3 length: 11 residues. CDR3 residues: CASGDGFEAFF. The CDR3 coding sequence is TGTGCCAGCGGCGACGGTTTCGAAGCTTTCTTT.

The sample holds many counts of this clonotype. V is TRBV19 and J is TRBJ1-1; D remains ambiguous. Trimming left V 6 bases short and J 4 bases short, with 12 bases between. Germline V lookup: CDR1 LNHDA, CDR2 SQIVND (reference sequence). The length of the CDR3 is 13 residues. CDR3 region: CASSPARGTEAFF. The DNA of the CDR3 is TGTGCCAGTAGCCCGGCGAGAGGCACTGAAGCTTTCTTT.

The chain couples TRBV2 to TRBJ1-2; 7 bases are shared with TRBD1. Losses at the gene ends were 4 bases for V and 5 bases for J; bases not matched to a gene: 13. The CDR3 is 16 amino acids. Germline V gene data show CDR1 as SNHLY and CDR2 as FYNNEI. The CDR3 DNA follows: TGTGCCAGCAGTGCAACCGGGACAGAAGATAAATATGGCTACACCTTC. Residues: CASSATGTEDKYGYTF.

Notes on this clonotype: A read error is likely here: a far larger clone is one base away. DNA for the CDR3: TGTGCCAGCATGCCCGGGCCGGCAGCCTACGAGCAGTACTTC. It specifies CASMPGPAAYEQYF. V gene TRBV6-4 combines with J gene TRBJ2-7, with D hard to call. Trimming took 7 bases from V and 2 from J, leaving 15 bases between them. CDR3 length: 14 residues. CDR1 and CDR2 (germline): MRHNA, SNTAGT.

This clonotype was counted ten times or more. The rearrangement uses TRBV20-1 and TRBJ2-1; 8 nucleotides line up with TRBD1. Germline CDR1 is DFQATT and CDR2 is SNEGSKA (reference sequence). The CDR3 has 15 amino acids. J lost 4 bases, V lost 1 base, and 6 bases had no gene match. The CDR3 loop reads CSARGGQASYNEQFF. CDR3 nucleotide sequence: TGCAGTGCTAGAGGGGGACAGGCTTCGTACAATGAGCAGTTCTTC.

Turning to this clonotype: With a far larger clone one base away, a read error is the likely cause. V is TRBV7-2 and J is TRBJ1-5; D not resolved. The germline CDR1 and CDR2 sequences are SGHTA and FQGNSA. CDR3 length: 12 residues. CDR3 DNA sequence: TGTGCCAGCATCTTAGACAATCAGCCCCAGCATTTT. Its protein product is CASILDNQPQHF.

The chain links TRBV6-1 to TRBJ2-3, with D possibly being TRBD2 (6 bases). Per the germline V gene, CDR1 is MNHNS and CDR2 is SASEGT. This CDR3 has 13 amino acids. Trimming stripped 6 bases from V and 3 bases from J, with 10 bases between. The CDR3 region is CASSEEGTDTQYF. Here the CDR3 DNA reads TGTGCCAGCAGCGAGGAGGGAACAGATACGCAGTATTTT.

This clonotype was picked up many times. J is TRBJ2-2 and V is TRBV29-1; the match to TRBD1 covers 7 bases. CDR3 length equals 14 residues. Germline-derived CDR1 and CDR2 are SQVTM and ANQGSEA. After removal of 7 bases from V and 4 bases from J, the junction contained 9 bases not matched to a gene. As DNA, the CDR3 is TGCAGCGCTGGGAGTACAGGGGTCACCGGGGAGCTGTTTTTT. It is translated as CSAGSTGVTGELFF.

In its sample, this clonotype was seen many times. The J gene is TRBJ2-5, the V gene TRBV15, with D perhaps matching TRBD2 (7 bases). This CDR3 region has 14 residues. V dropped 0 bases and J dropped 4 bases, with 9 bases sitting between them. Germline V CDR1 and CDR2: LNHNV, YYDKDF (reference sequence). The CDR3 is CATSRDRGGETQYF. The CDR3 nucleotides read TGTGCCACCAGCAGAGATAGGGGGGGAGAGACCCAGTACTTC.

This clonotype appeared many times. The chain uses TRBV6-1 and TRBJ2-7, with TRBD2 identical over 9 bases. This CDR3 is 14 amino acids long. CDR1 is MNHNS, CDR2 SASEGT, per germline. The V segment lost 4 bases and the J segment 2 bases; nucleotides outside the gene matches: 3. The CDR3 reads CASSGSSGAYEQYF. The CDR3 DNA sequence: TGTGCCAGCAGTGGGTCTAGCGGGGCCTACGAGCAGTACTTC.

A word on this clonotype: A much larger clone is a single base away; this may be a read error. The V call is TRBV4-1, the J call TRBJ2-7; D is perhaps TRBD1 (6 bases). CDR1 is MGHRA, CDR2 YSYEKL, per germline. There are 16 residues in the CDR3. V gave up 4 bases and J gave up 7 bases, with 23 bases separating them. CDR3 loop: CASSPRTASSYNEQYF. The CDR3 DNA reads TGCGCCAGCAGCCCCAGGACAGCGAGCTCCTACAATGAGCAGTACTTC.

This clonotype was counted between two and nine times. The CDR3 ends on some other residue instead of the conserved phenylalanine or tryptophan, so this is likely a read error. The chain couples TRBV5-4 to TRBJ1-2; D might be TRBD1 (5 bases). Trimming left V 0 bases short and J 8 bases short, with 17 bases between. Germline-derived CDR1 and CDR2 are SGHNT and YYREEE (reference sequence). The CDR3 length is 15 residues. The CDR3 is CASSLEGGAKGGYTL. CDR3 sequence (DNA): TGTGCCAGCAGCTTGGAGGGTGGCGCGAAGGGGGGCTACACCCTC.

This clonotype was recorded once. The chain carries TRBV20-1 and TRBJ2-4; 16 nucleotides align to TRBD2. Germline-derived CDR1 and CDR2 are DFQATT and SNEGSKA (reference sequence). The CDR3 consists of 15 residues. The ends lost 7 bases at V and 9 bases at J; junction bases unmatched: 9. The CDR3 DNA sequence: TGCAGTGTCGGGACTAGCGGGAGGGGAGGAGGCATTCAGTACTTC. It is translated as CSVGTSGRGGGIQYF.

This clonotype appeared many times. The CDR3 coding sequence is TGCATCCCAGCGCTAGAGGATTTTGTCGGTAGCGGGGGTGGCGAGTTCTTC. Encoded protein: CIPALEDFVGSGGGEFF. J is TRBJ2-1 and V is TRBV20-1; 9 bases align to TRBD2. Germline CDR1 DFQATT, CDR2 SNEGSKA (reference sequence). The CDR3 spans 17 residues.

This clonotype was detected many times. The CDR3 reads CASSAPGQGRTDTQYF. The CDR3 nucleotides are TGTGCCAGCAGCGCCCCTGGACAGGGCCGCACAGATACGCAGTATTTT. This chain joins TRBV7-8 and TRBJ2-3, with 8 positions matching TRBD1. CDR3 length equals 16 residues. V lost 5 bases and J lost 1; bases outside the gene matches: 8. Per germline, CDR1 SGHVS and CDR2 FQNEAQ.

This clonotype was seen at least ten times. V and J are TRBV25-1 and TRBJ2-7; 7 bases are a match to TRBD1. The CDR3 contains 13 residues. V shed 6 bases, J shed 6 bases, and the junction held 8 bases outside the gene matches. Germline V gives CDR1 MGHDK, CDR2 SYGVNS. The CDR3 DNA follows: TGTGCCAGCAGGGATGACAGGGTAGCCGAGCAGTACTTC. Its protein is CASRDDRVAEQYF.

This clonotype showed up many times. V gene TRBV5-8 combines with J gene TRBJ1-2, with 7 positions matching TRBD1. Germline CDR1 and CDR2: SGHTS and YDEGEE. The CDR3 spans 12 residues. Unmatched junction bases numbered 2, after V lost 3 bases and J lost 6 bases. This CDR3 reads CASSWGQNGYTF. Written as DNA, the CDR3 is TGTGCCAGCAGCTGGGGACAGAATGGCTACACCTTC.

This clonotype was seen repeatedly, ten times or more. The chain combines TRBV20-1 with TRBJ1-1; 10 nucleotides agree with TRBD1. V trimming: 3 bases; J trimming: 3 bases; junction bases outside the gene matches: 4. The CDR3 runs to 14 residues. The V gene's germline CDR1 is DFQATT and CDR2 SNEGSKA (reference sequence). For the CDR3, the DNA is TGCAGTGCTAGGTGGACAGGGGGACACACTGAAGCTTTCTTT. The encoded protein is CSARWTGGHTEAFF.

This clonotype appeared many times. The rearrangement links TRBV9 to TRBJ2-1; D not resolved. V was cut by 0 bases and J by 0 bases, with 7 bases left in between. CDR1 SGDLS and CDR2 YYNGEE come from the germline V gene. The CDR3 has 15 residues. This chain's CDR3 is CASSVDDSSYNEQFF. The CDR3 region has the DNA TGTGCCAGCAGCGTAGATGATAGCTCCTACAATGAGCAGTTCTTC.

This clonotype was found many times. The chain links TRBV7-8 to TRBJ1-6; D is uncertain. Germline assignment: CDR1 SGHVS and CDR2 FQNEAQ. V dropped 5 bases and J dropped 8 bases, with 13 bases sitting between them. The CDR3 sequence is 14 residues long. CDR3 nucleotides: TGTGCCAGCAGCGCGAGGGCTCGGGATTCACCCCTCCACTTT. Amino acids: CASSARARDSPLHF.

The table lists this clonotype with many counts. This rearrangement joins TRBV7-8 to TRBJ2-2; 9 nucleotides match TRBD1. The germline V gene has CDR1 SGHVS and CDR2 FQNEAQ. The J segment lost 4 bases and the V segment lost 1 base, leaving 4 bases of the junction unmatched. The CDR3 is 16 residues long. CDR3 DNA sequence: TGTGCCAGCAGCTTAGTGGGGACAGGGCCCACCGGGGAGCTGTTTTTT. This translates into CASSLVGTGPTGELFF.

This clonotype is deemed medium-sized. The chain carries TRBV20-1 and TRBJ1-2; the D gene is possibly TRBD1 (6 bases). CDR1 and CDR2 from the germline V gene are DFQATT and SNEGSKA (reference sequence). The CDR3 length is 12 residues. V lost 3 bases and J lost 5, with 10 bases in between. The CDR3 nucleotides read TGCAGTGCTAGTGCCCAGGGGTATGGCTACACCTTC. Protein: CSASAQGYGYTF.

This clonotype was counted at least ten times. The CDR3 region has the DNA TGTGCCAGCAGCCCTTCCCCCGGGGGGCTAGCGGGGGGTCTACAAGAGACCCAGTACTTC. Its translation: CASSPSPGGLAGGLQETQYF. The chain uses TRBV9 and TRBJ2-5; 11 bases agree with TRBD2. This CDR3 has 20 residues. V was pared by 4 bases and J by 2 bases, with 19 bases of the junction left unmatched. CDR1 is SGDLS, CDR2 YYNGEE, per germline. Full variable domain (rest looked up from reference TRBV9 and TRBJ2-5): DSGVTQTPKHLITATGQRVTLRCSPRSGDLSVYWYQQSLDQGLQFLIQYYNGEERAKGNILERFSAQQFPDLHSELNLSSLELGDSALYFCASSPSPGGLAGGLQETQYFGPGTRLLVL.

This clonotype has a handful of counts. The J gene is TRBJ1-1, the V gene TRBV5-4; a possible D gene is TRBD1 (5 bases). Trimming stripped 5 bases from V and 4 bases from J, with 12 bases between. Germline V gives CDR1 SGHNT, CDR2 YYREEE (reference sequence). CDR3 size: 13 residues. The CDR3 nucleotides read TGTGCCAGCAGGGTCATGGGGGGCACTGAAGCTTTCTTT. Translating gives CASRVMGGTEAFF.

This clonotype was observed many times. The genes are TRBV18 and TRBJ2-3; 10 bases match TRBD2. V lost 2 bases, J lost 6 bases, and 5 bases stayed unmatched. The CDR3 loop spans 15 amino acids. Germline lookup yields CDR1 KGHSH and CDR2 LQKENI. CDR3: CASSPTSGEGDTQYF. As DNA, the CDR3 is TGTGCCAGCTCACCAACTAGCGGGGAAGGGGATACGCAGTATTTT.

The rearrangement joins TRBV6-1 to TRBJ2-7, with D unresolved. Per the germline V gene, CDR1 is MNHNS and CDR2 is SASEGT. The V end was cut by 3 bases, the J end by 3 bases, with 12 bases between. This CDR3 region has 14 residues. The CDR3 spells CASSDANSLYEQYF. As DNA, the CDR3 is TGTGCCAGCAGTGACGCCAACAGCCTCTACGAGCAGTACTTC.

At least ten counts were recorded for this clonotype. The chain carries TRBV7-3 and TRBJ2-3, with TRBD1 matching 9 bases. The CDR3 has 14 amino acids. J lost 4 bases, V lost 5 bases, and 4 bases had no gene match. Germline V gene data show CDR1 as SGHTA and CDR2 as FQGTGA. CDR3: CASSRDRDPDTQYF. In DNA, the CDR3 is TGTGCCAGCAGCCGGGACAGGGACCCAGATACGCAGTATTTT.